A single sample is the source of the 20 T cell receptor beta chains below, sequenced in a study of beta chain features in type 1 diabetes. The whole isolated RNA underwent reverse transcription, so sequencing captured expressed TCRB transcripts. TCRdb's table, derived via immunoSEQ multiplex PCR, lists solely in-frame clones and lacks some. The sample holds roughly 150,000 clones, 11% seen once. The specimen was central memory CD4+ T cells from blood. All receptors derive from a man in his late teens or twenties in good health.

Here the CDR3 reads CASSLGTGEQFF. Here the CDR3 DNA reads TGTGCCAGCAGCTTAGGGACGGGTGAGCAGTTCTTC. The J gene is TRBJ2-1, the V gene TRBV7-2; D remains unclear. Germline loops: CDR1 SGHTA, CDR2 FQGNSA. Trimming took 1 base from V and 9 from J, leaving 7 bases between them. The CDR3 spans 12 residues.

This clone was seen more than once but under ten times. The V and J genes are TRBV5-1 and TRBJ2-3; 7 bases map to TRBD2. The CDR3 covers 15 residues. V lost 5 bases, J lost 2 bases, and 8 bases stayed unmatched. Germline values: CDR1 SGHRS, CDR2 YFSETQ. The CDR3 region is CASSKTGGLTDTQYF. CDR3 DNA sequence: TGCGCCAGCAGTAAAACGGGAGGTCTCACAGATACGCAGTATTTT.

DNA for the CDR3: TGTGCCAGCAGCCCCCAGAGGGACACTGAAGCTTTCTTT. It yields the protein CASSPQRDTEAFF. V usage is TRBV4-2 and J usage is TRBJ1-1; D call uncertain. The CDR3 sequence is 13 residues long. Deletions cut 4 bases from V and 3 bases from J, with 9 bases between. Germline-derived CDR1 and CDR2 are LGHNA and YNFKEQ.

The V call is TRBV7-2, the J call TRBJ1-2; D ambiguous. Germline V gives CDR1 SGHTA, CDR2 FQGNSA. The V end was cut by 1 base, the J end by 8 bases, with 20 bases between. This CDR3 has 16 residues. CDR3 nucleotides: TGTGCCAGCAGCTTAGTAGCCAGACAACGGCAAGGGGGCTACACCTTC. This sequence encodes CASSLVARQRQGGYTF.

This clone has ten or more counts. The gene calls are TRBV29-1 and TRBJ2-1, with 8 positions matching TRBD1. Germline V gene sequence: CDR1 SQVTM, CDR2 ANQGSEA. After removal of 7 bases from V and 6 bases from J, the junction contained 8 bases not matched to a gene. CDR3 size: 13 residues. The CDR3 DNA reads as TGCAGCGGGGCGGACAGGGTTTTCAATGAGCAGTTCTTC. Its translation: CSGADRVFNEQFF.

The V and J genes are TRBV4-2 and TRBJ1-2; weak D call: TRBD1 (6 bases). CDR1 and CDR2 from the germline V gene are LGHNA and YNFKEQ. Trimming pared 3 bases from V and 2 bases from J, leaving 10 bases between. The CDR3 spans 14 residues. As DNA, the CDR3 is TGTGCCAGCAGCCAGACCACAGGGAACTATGGCTACACCTTC. Translating it yields CASSQTTGNYGYTF.

V is TRBV4-2 and J is TRBJ1-1; D not resolved. The germline V and J ends were trimmed by 2 bases and 1 base, with 5 bases remaining between them. The CDR3 sequence is 13 residues long. Per the germline V gene, CDR1 is LGHNA and CDR2 is YNFKEQ. The CDR3 reads CASSQQANTEAFF. The CDR3 nucleotides are TGTGCCAGCAGCCAACAGGCGAACACTGAAGCTTTCTTT.

This clone was observed a handful of times. The chain combines TRBV9 with TRBJ1-4; tentatively, D is TRBD1 (6 bases). V was pared by 3 bases and J by 7 bases, with 10 bases between. This CDR3 has 13 amino acids. CDR1 is SGDLS, CDR2 YYNGEE, per germline. This CDR3 is CASSERDTEKLFF. Here the CDR3 DNA reads TGTGCCAGCAGCGAACGGGACACTGAAAAACTGTTTTTT.

This rearrangement joins TRBV27 to TRBJ2-5; the match to TRBD2 covers 8 bases. The germline gives CDR1 MNHEY, CDR2 SMNVEV (reference sequence). The CDR3 extends over 17 amino acids. Trimming removed 2 bases from V and 0 bases from J; junction bases left unmatched: 8. This chain's CDR3 is CASSLRRGRKDQETQYF. CDR3 nucleotide sequence: TGTGCCAGCAGTTTACGTCGCGGGAGGAAAGACCAAGAGACCCAGTACTTC.

Only a few counts were recorded for this clone. This rearrangement joins TRBV5-1 to TRBJ1-2; D ambiguous. Trimming removed 0 bases at V and 8 bases at J, with 8 bases between. This CDR3 spans 12 amino acids. Germline lookup yields CDR1 SGHRS and CDR2 YFSETQ. The CDR3 loop reads CASSLDATGYTF. In DNA, the CDR3 is TGCGCCAGCAGCTTGGATGCGACGGGCTACACCTTC.

The V call is TRBV18, the J call TRBJ1-1; no definite D call. The germline V gene has CDR1 KGHSH and CDR2 LQKENI. Deletions cut 0 bases from V and 8 bases from J, with 13 bases between. CDR3 length: 14 amino acids. CDR3 in DNA: TGTGCCAGCTCACCACCGACGAGTGACCGAGAAGCTTTCTTT. This translates into CASSPPTSDREAFF.

This clone was recorded a few times. The gene calls are TRBV6-5 and TRBJ1-2; D gene ambiguous. CDR1 is MNHEY, CDR2 SVGAGI, per germline. The CDR3 sequence is 15 residues long. Deletions cut 10 bases from V and 5 bases from J, with 23 bases between. The CDR3 region is CATLRMEQTSYGYTF. CDR3 coding DNA: TGTGCCACCCTAAGGATGGAGCAGACCTCATATGGCTACACCTTC.

This sequence joins TRBV7-2 and TRBJ2-7, with D possibly being TRBD1 (6 bases). V gave up 4 bases and J gave up 9 bases, with 13 bases separating them. Germline V gene data show CDR1 as SGHTA and CDR2 as FQGNSA. The CDR3 spans 12 residues. The CDR3 nucleotides are TGTGCCAGCAGCTCGACAGGATTCGGGCAGTACTTC. Translation gives CASSSTGFGQYF.

V is TRBV2 and J is TRBJ2-3; 8 nucleotides match TRBD2. CDR1 is SNHLY, CDR2 FYNNEI, per germline. This CDR3 is 15 amino acids long. Trimming took 6 bases from V and 3 from J; bases not matched to a gene: 8. The CDR3 DNA sequence: TGTGCCAGCAGCGCCTCCGCGGGAGGTACAGATACGCAGTATTTT. It encodes CASSASAGGTDTQYF.

The V gene is TRBV4-2, the J gene TRBJ2-7, with TRBD1 identical over 9 bases. Looked up from germline, CDR1 is LGHNA and CDR2 is YNFKEQ. CDR3 size: 17 residues. V was pared by 1 base and J by 5 bases, with 12 bases of the junction left unmatched. The DNA of the CDR3 is TGTGCCAGCAGCCAAGGCACAGGGGGCGGGAGCCTCGACGAGCAGTACTTC. It yields the protein CASSQGTGGGSLDEQYF.

A few counts support this clone. This chain uses TRBV9 with TRBJ2-2; TRBD2 matches at 9 bases. The V gene end was trimmed by 4 bases and the J gene end by 7 bases; junction bases not matched to a gene: 20. Germline loops: CDR1 SGDLS, CDR2 YYNGEE. CDR3 size: 19 residues. DNA for the CDR3: TGTGCCAGCAGCCCCAGAGGGGGTGGTAGCGGGAGAGCGAGCGGGGAGCTGTTTTTT. Protein product: CASSPRGGGSGRASGELFF.

This clone has only a few counts. The chain joins TRBV28 to TRBJ2-7, with 9 bases fitting TRBD2. Germline V gives CDR1 MDHEN, CDR2 SYDVKM. J was trimmed by 12 bases and V by 10 bases; bases with no gene match: 13. The CDR3 spans 12 residues. The CDR3 reads CATLSSVAGAYF. The CDR3 nucleotides are TGTGCCACCCTTTCAAGCGTAGCGGGAGCGTACTTC.

This clone was detected only a few times. The chain carries TRBV2 and TRBJ1-1; D perhaps matches TRBD1 (5 bases). The V and J ends lost 3 bases and 3 bases respectively, with 14 bases between them. The CDR3 has 15 residues. Per the germline V gene, CDR1 is SNHLY and CDR2 is FYNNEI. The CDR3 nucleotides read TGTGCCAGCAGTGATGGCAGGGCAAGGGACACTGAAGCTTTCTTT. It codes for CASSDGRARDTEAFF.

The chain recombines TRBV9 with TRBJ2-3, with TRBD2 matching over 8 bases. CDR1 and CDR2 (germline): SGDLS, YYNGEE. The CDR3 runs 14 residues. The trim removed 0 bases at V and 4 bases at J, leaving 1 base unmatched. The CDR3: CASSVAGGPDTQYF. The CDR3 nucleotides read TGTGCCAGCAGCGTAGCGGGGGGGCCAGATACGCAGTATTTT. The full variable domain, rest sourced from reference TRBV9 and TRBJ2-3, is DSGVTQTPKHLITATGQRVTLRCSPRSGDLSVYWYQQSLDQGLQFLIQYYNGEERAKGNILERFSAQQFPDLHSELNLSSLELGDSALYFCASSVAGGPDTQYFGPGTRLTVL.

For the CDR3, the DNA is TGTGCCAGCTGCTCTGAACTCCGCTCCTACAATGAGCAGTTCTTC. It translates to CASCSELRSYNEQFF. The genes are TRBV6-6 and TRBJ2-1; unclear D gene. The CDR3 covers 15 residues. Germline V gene lookup returns CDR1 MNHNY and CDR2 SVGAGI (reference sequence). Trimming removed 8 bases from V and 0 bases from J, with 14 bases in between.